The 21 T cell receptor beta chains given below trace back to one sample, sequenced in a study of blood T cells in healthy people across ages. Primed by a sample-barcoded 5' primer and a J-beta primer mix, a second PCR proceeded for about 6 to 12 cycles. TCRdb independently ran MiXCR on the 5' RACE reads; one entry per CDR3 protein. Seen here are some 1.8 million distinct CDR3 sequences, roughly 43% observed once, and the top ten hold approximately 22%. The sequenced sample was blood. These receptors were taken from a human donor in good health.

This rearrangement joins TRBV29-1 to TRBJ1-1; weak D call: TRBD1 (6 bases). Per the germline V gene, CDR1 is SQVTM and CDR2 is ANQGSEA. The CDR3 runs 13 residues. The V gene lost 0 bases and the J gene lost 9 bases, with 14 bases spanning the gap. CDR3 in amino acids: CSVEETGQPKAFF. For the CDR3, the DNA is TGCAGCGTTGAAGAAACCGGACAGCCAAAAGCTTTCTTT.

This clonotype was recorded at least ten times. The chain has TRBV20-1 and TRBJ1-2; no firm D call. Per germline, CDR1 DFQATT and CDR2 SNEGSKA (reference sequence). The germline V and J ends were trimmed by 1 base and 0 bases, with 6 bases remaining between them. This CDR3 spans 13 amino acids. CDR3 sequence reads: CSARGSSNYGYTF. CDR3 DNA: TGCAGTGCTAGAGGTTCGTCTAACTATGGCTACACCTTC.

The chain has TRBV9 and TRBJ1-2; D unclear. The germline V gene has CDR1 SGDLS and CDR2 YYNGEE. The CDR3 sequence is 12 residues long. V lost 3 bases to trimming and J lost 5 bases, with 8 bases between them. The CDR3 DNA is TGTGCCAGCAGCGCGCAGGAGTATGGCTACACCTTC. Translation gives CASSAQEYGYTF.

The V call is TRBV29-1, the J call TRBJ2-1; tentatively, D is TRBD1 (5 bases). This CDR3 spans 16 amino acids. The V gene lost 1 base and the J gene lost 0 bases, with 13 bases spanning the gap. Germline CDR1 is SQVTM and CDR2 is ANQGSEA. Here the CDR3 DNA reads TGCAGCGTTGAAGGTACGACAGAAACCTCCTACAATGAGCAGTTCTTC. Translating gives CSVEGTTETSYNEQFF.

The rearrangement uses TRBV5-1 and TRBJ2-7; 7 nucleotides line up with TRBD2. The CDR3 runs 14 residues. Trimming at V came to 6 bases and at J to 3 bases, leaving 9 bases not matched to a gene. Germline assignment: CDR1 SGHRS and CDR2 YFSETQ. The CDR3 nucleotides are TGCGCCAGCAAAAGAGGTCTAGCGGACTACGAGCAGTACTTC. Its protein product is CASKRGLADYEQYF. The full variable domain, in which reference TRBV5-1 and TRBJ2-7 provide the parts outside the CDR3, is KAGVTQTPRYLIKTRGQQVTLSCSPISGHRSVSWYQQTPGQGLQFLFEYFSETQRNKGNFPGRFSGRQFSNSRSEMNVSTLELGDSALYLCASKRGLADYEQYFGPGTRLTVT.

The DNA of the CDR3 is TGTGCCAGCAGCGTAGACGACAGGGGTAATCAGCCCCAGCATTTT. Amino acid sequence: CASSVDDRGNQPQHF. This chain joins TRBV7-8 and TRBJ1-5; 8 bases are a match to TRBD1. Germline V CDR1 and CDR2: SGHVS, FQNEAQ. Trimming took 5 bases from V and 4 from J; bases not matched to a gene: 7. This CDR3 has 15 amino acids.

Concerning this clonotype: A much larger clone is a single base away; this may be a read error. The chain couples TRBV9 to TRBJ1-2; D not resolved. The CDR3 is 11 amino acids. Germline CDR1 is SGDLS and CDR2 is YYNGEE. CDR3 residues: CVSSVGFSYTF. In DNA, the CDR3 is TGTGTCAGCAGCGTGGGGTTCAGCTACACCTTC.

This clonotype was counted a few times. The CDR3 region has the DNA TGTGCCAGCAGCTTAGGCCAGGTAGTCGGCCATGAGCAGTTCTTC. Its translation: CASSLGQVVGHEQFF. The V call is TRBV7-8, the J call TRBJ2-1; no definite D call. This CDR3 comprises 15 residues. Trimming pared 1 base from V and 8 bases from J, leaving 15 bases between. In germline, CDR1 is SGHVS, CDR2 FQNEAQ. Full variable domain (remainder filled in from reference TRBV7-8 and TRBJ2-1): GAGVSQSPRYKVAKRGQDVALRCDPISGHVSLFWYQQALGQGPEFLTYFQNEAQLDKSGLPSDRFFAERPEGSVSTLKIQRTQQEDSAVYLCASSLGQVVGHEQFFGPGTRLTVL.

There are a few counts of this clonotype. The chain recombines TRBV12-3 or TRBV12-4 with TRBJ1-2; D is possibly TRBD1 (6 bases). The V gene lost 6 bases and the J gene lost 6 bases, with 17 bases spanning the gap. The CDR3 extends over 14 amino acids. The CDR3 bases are TGTGCCAGCAGAGAGACAGGACGATCTAATGGCTACACCTTC. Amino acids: CASRETGRSNGYTF.

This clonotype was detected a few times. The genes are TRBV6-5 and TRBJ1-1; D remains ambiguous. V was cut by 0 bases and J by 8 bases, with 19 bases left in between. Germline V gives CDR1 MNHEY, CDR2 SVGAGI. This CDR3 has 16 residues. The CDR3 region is CASSYSGLVGFTEAFF. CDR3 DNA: TGTGCCAGCAGTTACTCCGGGCTGGTAGGGTTCACAGAAGCTTTCTTT.

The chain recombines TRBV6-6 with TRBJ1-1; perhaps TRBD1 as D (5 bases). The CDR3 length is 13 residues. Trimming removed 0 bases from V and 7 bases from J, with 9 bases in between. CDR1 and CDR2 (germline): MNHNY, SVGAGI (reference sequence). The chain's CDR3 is CASSYSRGIEAFF. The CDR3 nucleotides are TGTGCCAGCAGTTACTCGAGGGGCATTGAAGCTTTCTTT.

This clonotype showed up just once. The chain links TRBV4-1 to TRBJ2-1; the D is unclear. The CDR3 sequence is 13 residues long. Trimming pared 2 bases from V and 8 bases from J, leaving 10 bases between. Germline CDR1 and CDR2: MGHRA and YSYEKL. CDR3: CASSQTLSDEQFF. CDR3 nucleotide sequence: TGCGCCAGCAGCCAAACCCTAAGCGATGAGCAGTTCTTC.

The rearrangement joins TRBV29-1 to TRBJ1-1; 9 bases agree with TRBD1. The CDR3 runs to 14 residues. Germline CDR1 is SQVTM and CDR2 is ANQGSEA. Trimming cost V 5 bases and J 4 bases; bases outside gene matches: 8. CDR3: CSVRTLTGGTEAFF. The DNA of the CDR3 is TGCAGCGTTCGCACCCTGACAGGGGGCACTGAAGCTTTCTTT.

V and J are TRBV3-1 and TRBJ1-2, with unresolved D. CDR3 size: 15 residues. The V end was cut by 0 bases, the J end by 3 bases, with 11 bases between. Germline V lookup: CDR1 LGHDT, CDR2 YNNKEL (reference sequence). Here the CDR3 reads CASSQDLGDYYGYTF. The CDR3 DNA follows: TGTGCCAGCAGCCAAGATTTGGGTGACTACTATGGCTACACCTTC.

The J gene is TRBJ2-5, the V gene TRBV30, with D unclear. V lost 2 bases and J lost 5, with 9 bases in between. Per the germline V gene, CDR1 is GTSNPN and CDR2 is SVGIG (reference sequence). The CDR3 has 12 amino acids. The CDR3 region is CAWSRPWETQYF. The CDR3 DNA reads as TGTGCCTGGAGTAGGCCGTGGGAGACCCAGTACTTC.

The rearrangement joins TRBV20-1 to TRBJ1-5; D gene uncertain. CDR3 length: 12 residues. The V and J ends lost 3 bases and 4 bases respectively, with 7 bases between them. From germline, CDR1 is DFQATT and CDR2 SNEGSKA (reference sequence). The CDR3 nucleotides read TGCAGTGCTAGCGCGGGGAATCAGCCCCAGCATTTT. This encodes CSASAGNQPQHF.

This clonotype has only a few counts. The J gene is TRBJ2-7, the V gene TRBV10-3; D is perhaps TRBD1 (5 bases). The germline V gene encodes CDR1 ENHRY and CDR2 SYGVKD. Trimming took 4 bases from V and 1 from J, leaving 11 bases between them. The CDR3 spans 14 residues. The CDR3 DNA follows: TGTGCCATCAGTGCCGAGACAGCATCCTACGAGCAGTACTTC. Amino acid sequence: CAISAETASYEQYF.

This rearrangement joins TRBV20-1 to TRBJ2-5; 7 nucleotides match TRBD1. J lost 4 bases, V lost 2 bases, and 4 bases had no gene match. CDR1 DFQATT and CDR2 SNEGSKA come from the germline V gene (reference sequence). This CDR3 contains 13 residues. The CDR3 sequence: CSARTAGGETQYF. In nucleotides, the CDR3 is TGCAGTGCTAGAACCGCAGGGGGAGAGACCCAGTACTTC.

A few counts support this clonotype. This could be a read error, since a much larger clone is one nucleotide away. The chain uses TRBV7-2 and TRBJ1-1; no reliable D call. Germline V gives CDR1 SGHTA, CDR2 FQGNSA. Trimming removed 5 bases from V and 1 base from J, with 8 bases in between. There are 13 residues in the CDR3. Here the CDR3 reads CASSAASNTEAFF. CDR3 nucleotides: TGTGCCAGCAGCGCGGCATCGAACACTGAAGCTTTCTTT.

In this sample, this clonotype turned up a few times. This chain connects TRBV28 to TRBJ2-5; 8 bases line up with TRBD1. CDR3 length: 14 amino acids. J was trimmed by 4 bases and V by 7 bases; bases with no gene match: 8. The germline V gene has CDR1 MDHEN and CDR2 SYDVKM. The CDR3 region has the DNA TGTGCCAGCAATTCAGGGGGCTCGGGAGAGACCCAGTACTTC. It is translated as CASNSGGSGETQYF.

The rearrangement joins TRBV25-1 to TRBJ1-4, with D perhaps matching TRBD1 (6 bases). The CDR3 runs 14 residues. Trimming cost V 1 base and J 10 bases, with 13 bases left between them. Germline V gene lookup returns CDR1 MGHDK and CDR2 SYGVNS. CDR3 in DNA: TGTGCCAGCAGTGAATGGGGGGCGAGTGGAAAACTGTTTTTT. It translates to CASSEWGASGKLFF.